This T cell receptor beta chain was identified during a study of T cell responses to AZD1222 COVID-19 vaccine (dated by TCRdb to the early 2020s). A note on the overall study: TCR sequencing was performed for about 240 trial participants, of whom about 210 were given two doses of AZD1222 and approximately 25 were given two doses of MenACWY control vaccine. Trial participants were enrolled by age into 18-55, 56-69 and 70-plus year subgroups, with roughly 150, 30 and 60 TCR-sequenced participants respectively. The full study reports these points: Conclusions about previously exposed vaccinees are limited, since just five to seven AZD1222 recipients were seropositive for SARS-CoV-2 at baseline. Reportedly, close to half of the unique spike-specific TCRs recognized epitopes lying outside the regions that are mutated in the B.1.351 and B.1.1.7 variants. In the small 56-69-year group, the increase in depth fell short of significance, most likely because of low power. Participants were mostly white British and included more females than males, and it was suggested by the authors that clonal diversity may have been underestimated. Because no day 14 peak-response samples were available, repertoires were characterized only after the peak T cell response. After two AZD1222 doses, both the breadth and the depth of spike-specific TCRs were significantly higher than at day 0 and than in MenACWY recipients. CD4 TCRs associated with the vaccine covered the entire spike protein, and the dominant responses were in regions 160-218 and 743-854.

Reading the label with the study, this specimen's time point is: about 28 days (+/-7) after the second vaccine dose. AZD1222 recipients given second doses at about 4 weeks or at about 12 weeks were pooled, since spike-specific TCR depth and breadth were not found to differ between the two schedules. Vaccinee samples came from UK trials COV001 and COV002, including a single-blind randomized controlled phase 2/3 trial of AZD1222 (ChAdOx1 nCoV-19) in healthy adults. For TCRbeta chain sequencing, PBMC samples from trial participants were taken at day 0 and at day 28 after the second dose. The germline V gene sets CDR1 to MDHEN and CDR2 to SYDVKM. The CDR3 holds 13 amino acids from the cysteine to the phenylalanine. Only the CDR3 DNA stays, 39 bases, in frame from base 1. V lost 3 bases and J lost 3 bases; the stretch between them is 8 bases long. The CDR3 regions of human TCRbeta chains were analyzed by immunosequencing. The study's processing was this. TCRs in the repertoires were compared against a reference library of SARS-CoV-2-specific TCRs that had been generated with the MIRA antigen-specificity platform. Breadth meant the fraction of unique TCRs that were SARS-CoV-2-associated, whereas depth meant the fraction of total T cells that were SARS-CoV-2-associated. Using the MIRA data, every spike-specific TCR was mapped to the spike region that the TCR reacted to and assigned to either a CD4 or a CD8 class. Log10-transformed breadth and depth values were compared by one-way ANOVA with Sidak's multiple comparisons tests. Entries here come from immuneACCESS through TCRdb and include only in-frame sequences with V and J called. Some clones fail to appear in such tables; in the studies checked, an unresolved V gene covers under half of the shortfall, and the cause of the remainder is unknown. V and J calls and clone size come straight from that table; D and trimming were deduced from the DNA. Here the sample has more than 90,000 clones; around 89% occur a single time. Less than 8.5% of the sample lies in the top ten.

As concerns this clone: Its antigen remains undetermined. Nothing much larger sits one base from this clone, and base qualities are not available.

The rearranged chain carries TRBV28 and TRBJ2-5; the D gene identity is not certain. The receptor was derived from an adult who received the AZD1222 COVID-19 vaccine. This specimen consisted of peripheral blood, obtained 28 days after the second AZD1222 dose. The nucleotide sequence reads TGTGCCAGCAGTTTTGGCAGAAAAGAGACCCAGTACTTC. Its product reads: CASSFGRKETQYF.